Each of the 8 T cell receptor beta chains below was sequenced from the same sample in a study of T cell repertoires in cytomegalovirus infection. MiXCR, applied by TCRdb to the reads, yields one record per CDR3 protein. The sample lists about 260,000 distinct CDR3 sequences, roughly an eighth seen once, with roughly 9.7% in the top ten. Sequenced sample: PBMCs. These receptor sequences come from a human donor in good health (CMV status not recorded). Some clones in this sample may be carry-over from other donors' samples.

This clonotype was detected only a few times. This chain connects TRBV2 to TRBJ2-7, with a weak D call TRBD1 (5 bases). The CDR3 is made up of 16 amino acids. Per the germline V gene, CDR1 is SNHLY and CDR2 is FYNNEI. V was cut by 5 bases and J by 0 bases, with 17 bases left in between. CDR3 sequence (DNA): TGTGCCAGCAGTCCCTGGACAACGCTCAACTCCTACGAGCAGTACTTC. Translated: CASSPWTTLNSYEQYF.

This clonotype was counted a few times. The J gene is TRBJ2-1, the V gene TRBV20-1, with 7 nucleotides matching TRBD2. Germline assignment: CDR1 DFQATT and CDR2 SNEGSKA (reference sequence). This CDR3 contains 14 residues. Germline trimming cut 1 base from V and 6 bases from J; bases unmatched to any gene: 6. CDR3: CSARGTGGTNEQFF. The DNA for the CDR3 is TGCAGTGCTAGAGGAACGGGGGGTACCAATGAGCAGTTCTTC.

The genes are TRBV27 and TRBJ2-4; D possibly corresponds to TRBD2 (5 bases). This CDR3 spans 16 amino acids. Germline V lookup: CDR1 MNHEY, CDR2 SMNVEV (reference sequence). V lost 0 bases to trimming and J lost 1 base, with 10 bases between them. CDR3 residues: CASSLSRVSAKNIQYF. In DNA form, the CDR3 reads TGTGCCAGCAGTTTATCGAGGGTATCGGCCAAAAACATTCAGTACTTC.

This rearrangement joins TRBV12-3 or TRBV12-4 to TRBJ2-1; D call uncertain. V lost 3 bases and J 10 bases, leaving 7 bases between the germline ends. This CDR3 region has 11 residues. Written as DNA, the CDR3 is TGTGCCAGCAGTTTCCTCCAGGAGCAGTTCTTC. Its translation is CASSFLQEQFF.

This clonotype has a handful of counts. The rearrangement links TRBV7-8 to TRBJ2-1; 9 bases match TRBD2. The CDR3 has 16 residues. V was clipped by 1 base and J by 9 bases; unmatched bases: 10. Per germline, CDR1 SGHVS and CDR2 FQNEAQ. The CDR3 loop is CASSLVVGLAGVEQFF. The CDR3, as DNA: TGTGCCAGCAGCTTAGTTGTGGGTTTAGCGGGGGTTGAGCAGTTCTTC. Combining the CDR3 with reference TRBV7-8 and TRBJ2-1 gives the whole variable domain GAGVSQSPRYKVAKRGQDVALRCDPISGHVSLFWYQQALGQGPEFLTYFQNEAQLDKSGLPSDRFFAERPEGSVSTLKIQRTQQEDSAVYLCASSLVVGLAGVEQFFGPGTRLTVL.

This clonotype was observed at least ten times. The V and J genes are TRBV6-2 or TRBV6-3 and TRBJ1-5; TRBD1 matches 9 bases. J gave up 4 bases and V 2 bases, and 6 bases lay outside the gene matches. CDR3 size: 16 residues. Germline V gives CDR1 MNHEY, CDR2 SVGEGT. CDR3 protein: CASSYGGQGTNQPQHF. The CDR3 nucleotides read TGTGCCAGCAGTTACGGCGGACAGGGGACAAATCAGCCCCAGCATTTT.

This clonotype appeared many times. The V call is TRBV4-3, the J call TRBJ2-3; 8 nucleotides match TRBD1. In germline, CDR1 is LGHNA, CDR2 YSLEER. The J segment lost 3 bases and the V segment lost 2 bases, leaving 7 bases of the junction unmatched. This CDR3 is 16 amino acids long. The CDR3 loop is CASSQLIGQGTDTQYF. The DNA of the CDR3 is TGCGCCAGCAGCCAACTCATCGGACAGGGAACAGATACGCAGTATTTT.

The chain uses TRBV12-5 and TRBJ2-1, with 11 bases fitting TRBD2. The CDR3 contains 16 residues. CDR1 and CDR2 from the germline V gene are LGHNT and FRNRAP. Trimming cost V 6 bases and J 9 bases; bases outside gene matches: 13. CDR3 amino acids: CASGNTGTSGFVEQFF. The CDR3 DNA reads as TGTGCTAGTGGGAATACCGGGACTAGCGGTTTTGTTGAGCAGTTCTTC.